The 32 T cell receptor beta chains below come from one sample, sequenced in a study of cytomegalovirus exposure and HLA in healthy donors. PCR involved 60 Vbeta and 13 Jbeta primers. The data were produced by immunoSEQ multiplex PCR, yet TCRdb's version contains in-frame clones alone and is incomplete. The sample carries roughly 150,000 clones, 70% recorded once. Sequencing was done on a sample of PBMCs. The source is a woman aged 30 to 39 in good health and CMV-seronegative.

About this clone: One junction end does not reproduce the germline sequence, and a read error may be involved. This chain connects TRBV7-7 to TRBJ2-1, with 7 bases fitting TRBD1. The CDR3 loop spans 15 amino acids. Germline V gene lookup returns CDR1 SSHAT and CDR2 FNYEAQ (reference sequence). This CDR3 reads CASSPSGQMGYEQFF. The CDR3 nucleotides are TGTGCTAGCAGCCCGTCGGGACAGATGGGCTATGAGCAGTTCTTC.

CDR3 sequence reads: CATSRGGQTYQPQHF. The CDR3 nucleotides read TGTGCCACCAGCAGAGGAGGGCAGACGTATCAGCCCCAGCATTTT. V gene TRBV15 combines with J gene TRBJ1-5; D ambiguous. From germline, CDR1 is LNHNV and CDR2 YYDKDF (reference sequence). This CDR3 is 15 amino acids long. The V end was cut by 1 base, the J end by 5 bases, with 12 bases between.

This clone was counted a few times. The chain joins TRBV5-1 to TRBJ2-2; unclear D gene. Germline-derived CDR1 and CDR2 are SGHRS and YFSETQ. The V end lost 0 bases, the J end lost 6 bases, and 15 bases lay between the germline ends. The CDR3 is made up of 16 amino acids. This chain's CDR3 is CASSLGAGQGAGELFF. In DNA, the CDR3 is TGCGCCAGCAGCTTGGGGGCAGGCCAAGGCGCCGGGGAGCTGTTTTTT. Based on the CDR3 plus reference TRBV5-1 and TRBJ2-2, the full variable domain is KAGVTQTPRYLIKTRGQQVTLSCSPISGHRSVSWYQQTPGQGLQFLFEYFSETQRNKGNFPGRFSGRQFSNSRSEMNVSTLELGDSALYLCASSLGAGQGAGELFFGEGSRLTVL.

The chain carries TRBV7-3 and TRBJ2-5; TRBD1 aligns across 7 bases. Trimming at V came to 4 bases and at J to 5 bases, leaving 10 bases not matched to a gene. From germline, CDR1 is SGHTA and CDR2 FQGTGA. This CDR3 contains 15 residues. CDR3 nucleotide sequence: TGTGCCAGCAGCTCCCAGGGACAGCCCTTGGAGACCCAGTACTTC. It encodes CASSSQGQPLETQYF.

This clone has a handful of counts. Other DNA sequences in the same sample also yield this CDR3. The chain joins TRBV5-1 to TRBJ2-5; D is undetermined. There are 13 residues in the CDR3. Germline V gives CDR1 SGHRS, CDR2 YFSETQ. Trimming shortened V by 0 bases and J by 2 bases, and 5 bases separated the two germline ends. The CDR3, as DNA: TGCGCCAGCAGCTTGGCCCAGCAAGAGACCCAGTACTTC. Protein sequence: CASSLAQQETQYF.

The CDR3 bases are TGTGCCAGCAGCCTTAACTGGGCCGGGGGCTACGAGCAGTACTTC. This encodes CASSLNWAGGYEQYF. V usage is TRBV27 and J usage is TRBJ2-7, with a tentative D call TRBD2 (6 bases). The germline gives CDR1 MNHEY, CDR2 SMNVEV (reference sequence). Between the trimmed V and J ends, which lost 6 bases and 3 bases, there was a span of 18 bases. CDR3 length: 15 residues.

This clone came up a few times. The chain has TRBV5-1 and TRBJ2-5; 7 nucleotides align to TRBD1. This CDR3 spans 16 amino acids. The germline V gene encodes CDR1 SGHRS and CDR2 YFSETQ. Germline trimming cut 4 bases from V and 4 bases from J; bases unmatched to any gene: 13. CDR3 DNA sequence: TGCGCCAGCAGCCGTACCCAGACAGGGTCATCAGAGACCCAGTACTTC. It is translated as CASSRTQTGSSETQYF.

This CDR3 is CATLAVPQDTQYF. The CDR3 DNA is TGTGCCACGCTAGCGGTCCCACAGGATACGCAGTATTTT. This rearrangement joins TRBV28 to TRBJ2-3; 7 positions agree with TRBD2. CDR3 size: 13 residues. Losses at the gene ends were 10 bases for V and 6 bases for J; bases not matched to a gene: 10. Germline lookup yields CDR1 MDHEN and CDR2 SYDVKM.

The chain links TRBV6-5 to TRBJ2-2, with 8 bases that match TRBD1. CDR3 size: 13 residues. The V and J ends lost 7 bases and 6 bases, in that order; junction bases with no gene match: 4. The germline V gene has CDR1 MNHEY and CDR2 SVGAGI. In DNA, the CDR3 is TGTGCCAGCACCACAGGGGGTGCCGGGGAGCTGTTTTTT. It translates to CASTTGGAGELFF.

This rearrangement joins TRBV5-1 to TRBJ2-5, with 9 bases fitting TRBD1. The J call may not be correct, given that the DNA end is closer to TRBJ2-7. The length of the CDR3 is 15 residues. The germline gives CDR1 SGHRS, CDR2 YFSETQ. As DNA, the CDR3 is TGCGCCAGCAGAGGACAGGGGACCGTCGAGTACGAGCAGTACTTC. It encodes CASRGQGTVEYEQYF.

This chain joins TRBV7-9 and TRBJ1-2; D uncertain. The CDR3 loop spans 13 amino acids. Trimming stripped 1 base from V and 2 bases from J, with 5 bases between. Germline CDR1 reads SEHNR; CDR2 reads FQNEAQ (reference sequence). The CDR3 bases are TGTGCCAGCAGCTTAGACAGCAACTATGGCTACACCTTC. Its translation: CASSLDSNYGYTF.

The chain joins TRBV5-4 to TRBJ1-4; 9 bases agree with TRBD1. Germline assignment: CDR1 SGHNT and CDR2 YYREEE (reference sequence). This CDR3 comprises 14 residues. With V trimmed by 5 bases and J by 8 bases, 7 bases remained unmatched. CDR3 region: CASSSRQGEEKLFF. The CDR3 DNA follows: TGTGCCAGCAGTTCCCGACAGGGGGAAGAAAAACTGTTTTTT.

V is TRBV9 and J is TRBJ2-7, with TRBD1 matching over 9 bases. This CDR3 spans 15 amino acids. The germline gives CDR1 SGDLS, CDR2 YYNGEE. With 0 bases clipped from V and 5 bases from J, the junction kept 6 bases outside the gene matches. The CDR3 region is CASSVEGTGYNEQYF. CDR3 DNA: TGTGCCAGCAGCGTAGAGGGGACAGGGTATAACGAGCAGTACTTC. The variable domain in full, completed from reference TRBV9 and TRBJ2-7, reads DSGVTQTPKHLITATGQRVTLRCSPRSGDLSVYWYQQSLDQGLQFLIQYYNGEERAKGNILERFSAQQFPDLHSELNLSSLELGDSALYFCASSVEGTGYNEQYFGPGTRLTVT.

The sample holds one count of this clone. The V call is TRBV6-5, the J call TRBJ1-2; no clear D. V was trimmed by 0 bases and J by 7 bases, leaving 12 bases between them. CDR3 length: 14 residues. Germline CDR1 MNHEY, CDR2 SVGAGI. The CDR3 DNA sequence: TGTGCCAGCAGTTACTCGGCCTTTCGGGTTGGCTACACCTTC. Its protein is CASSYSAFRVGYTF.

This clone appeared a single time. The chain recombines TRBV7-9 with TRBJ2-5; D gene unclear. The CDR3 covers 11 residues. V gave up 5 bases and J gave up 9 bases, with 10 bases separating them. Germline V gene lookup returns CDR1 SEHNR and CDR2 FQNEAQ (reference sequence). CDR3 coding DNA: TGTGCCAGCAGCCCGATCCCGGCCCAGTACTTC. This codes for CASSPIPAQYF.

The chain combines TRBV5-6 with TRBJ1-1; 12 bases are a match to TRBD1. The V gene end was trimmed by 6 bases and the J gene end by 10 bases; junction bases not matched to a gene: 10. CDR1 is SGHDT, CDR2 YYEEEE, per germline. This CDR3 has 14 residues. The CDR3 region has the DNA TGTGCCAGCACCCATGGGGACAGGGGGCATGGAGCTTTCTTT. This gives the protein CASTHGDRGHGAFF.

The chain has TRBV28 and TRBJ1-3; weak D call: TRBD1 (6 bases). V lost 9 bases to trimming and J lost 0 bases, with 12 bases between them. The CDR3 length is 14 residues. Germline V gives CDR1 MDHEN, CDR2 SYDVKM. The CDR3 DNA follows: TGTGCCAGAGGACAGTCCGACTCTGGAAACACCATATATTTT. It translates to CARGQSDSGNTIYF. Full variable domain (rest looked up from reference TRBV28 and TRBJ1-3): DVKVTQSSRYLVKRTGEKVFLECVQDMDHENMFWYRQDPGLGLRLIYFSYDVKMKEKGDIPEGYSVSREKKERFSLILESASTNQTSMYLCARGQSDSGNTIYFGEGSWLTVV.

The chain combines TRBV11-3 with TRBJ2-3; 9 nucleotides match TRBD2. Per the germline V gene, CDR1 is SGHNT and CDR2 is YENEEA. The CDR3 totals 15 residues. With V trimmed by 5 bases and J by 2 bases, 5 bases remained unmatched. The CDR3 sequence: CASSLLAGATDTQYF. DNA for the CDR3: TGTGCCAGCAGCCTGTTAGCGGGAGCCACAGATACGCAGTATTTT.

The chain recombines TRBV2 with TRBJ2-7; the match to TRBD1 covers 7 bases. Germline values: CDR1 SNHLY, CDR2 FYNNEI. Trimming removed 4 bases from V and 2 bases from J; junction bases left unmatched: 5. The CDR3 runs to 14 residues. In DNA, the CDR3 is TGTGCCAGCAGTGGGGACAGTGCAACCTACGAGCAGTACGTC. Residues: CASSGDSATYEQYV.

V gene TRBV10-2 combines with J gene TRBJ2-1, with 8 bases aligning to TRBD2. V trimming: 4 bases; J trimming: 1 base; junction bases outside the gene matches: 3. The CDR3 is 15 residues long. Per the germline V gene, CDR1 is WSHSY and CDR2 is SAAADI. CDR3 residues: CASSGLARSYNEQFF. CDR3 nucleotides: TGCGCCAGCAGTGGACTAGCGAGGTCCTACAATGAGCAGTTCTTC.

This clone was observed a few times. The CDR3 spells CASSLEGGYNEQFF. DNA for the CDR3: TGTGCCAGCAGCTTAGAGGGGGGGTACAATGAGCAGTTCTTC. This chain uses TRBV13 with TRBJ2-1; possibly TRBD2 for D (7 bases). The CDR3 has 14 residues. Between the trimmed V and J ends, which lost 1 base and 4 bases, there was a span of 8 bases. Germline V gives CDR1 PRHDT, CDR2 FYEKMQ (reference sequence).

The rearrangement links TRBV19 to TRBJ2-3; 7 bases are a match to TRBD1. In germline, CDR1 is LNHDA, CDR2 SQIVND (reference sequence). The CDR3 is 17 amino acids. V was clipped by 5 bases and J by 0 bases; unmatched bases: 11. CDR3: CASSGRGTASSTDTQYF. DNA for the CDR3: TGTGCCAGTAGTGGGAGAGGGACAGCATCTAGCACAGATACGCAGTATTTT.

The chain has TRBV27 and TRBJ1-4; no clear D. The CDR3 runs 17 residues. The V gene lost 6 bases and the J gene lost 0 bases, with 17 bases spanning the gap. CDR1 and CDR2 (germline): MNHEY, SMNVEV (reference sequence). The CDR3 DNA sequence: TGTGCCAGCAGCCCTACCCGATACGGTTCAACTAATGAAAAACTGTTTTTT. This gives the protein CASSPTRYGSTNEKLFF.

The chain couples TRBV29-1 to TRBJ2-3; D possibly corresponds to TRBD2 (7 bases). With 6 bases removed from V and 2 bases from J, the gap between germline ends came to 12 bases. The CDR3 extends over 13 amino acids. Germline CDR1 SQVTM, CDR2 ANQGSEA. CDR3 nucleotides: TGCAGCGTGGGTGGGGGGGCCACAGATACGCAGTATTTT. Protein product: CSVGGGATDTQYF.

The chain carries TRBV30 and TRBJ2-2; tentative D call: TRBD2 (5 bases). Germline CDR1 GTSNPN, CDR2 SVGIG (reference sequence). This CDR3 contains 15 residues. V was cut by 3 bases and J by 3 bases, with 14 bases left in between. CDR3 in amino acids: CAWREPTSDTGELFF. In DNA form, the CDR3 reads TGTGCCTGGAGAGAGCCAACTAGTGACACCGGGGAGCTGTTTTTT.

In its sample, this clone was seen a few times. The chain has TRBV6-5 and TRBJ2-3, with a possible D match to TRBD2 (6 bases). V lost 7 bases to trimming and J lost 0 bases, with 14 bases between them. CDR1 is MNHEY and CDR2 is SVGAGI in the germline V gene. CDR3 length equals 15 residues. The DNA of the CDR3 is TGTGCCAGCACCCCCGCGGGAACTAGCACAGATACGCAGTATTTT. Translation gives CASTPAGTSTDTQYF.

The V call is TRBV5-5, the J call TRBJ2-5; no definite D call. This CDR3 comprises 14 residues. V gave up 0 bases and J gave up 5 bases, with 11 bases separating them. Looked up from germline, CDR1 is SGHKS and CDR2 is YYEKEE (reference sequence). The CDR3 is CASSLEGVGETQYF. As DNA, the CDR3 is TGTGCCAGCAGCTTGGAAGGCGTCGGGGAGACCCAGTACTTC.

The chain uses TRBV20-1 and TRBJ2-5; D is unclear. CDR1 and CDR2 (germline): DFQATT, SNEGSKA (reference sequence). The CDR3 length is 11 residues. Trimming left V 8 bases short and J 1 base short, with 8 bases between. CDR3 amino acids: CSPSSQETQYF. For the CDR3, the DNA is TGCAGTCCGTCGTCCCAAGAGACCCAGTACTTC.

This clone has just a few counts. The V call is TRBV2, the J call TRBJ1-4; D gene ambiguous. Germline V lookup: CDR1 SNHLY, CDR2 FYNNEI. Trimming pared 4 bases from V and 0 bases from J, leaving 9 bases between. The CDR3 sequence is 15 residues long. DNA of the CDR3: TGTGCCAGCAGTGGCAAGTTAGCAACTAATGAAAAACTGTTTTTT. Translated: CASSGKLATNEKLFF.

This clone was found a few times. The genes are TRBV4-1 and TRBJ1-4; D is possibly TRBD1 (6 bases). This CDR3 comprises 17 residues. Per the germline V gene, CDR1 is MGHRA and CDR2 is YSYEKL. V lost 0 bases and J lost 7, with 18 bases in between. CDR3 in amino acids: CASSQDGRGRGSEKLFF. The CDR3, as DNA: TGCGCCAGCAGCCAAGATGGGAGGGGTAGGGGGAGTGAAAAACTGTTTTTT.

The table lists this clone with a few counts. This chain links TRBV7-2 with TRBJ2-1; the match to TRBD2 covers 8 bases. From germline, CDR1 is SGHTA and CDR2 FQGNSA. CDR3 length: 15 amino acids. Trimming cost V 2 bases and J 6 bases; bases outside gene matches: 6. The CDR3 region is CASSLQGLGSNEQFF. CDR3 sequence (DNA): TGTGCCAGCAGCTTACAGGGACTAGGTAGCAATGAGCAGTTCTTC. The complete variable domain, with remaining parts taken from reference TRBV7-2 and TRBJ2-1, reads GAGVSQSPSNKVTEKGKDVELRCDPISGHTALYWYRQSLGQGLEFLIYFQGNSAPDKSGLPSDRFSAERTGGSVSTLTIQRTQQEDSAVYLCASSLQGLGSNEQFFGPGTRLTVL.

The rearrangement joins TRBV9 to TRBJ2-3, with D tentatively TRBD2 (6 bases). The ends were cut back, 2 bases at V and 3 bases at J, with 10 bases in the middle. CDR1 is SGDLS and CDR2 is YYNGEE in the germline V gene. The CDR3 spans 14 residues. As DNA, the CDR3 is TGTGCCAGCAGCGTCCGGGAGAGGACAGATACGCAGTATTTT. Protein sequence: CASSVRERTDTQYF.